The 26 T cell receptor beta chains in this list originate from one sample, sequenced in a study of preoperative IRX-2 immunotherapy in early breast cancer. The method was immunoSEQ multiplex PCR; TCRdb's version includes in-frame clones alone and lacks a portion of them. The table lists roughly 93,000 clones, roughly 89% of them singletons, with about 1.9% in the top ten. As for treatment: preoperative locoregional IRX-2 cytokine immunotherapy. This material consisted of tumor tissue, taken after IRX-2 immunotherapy. The receptors here all came from a human donor with breast cancer.

A single count supports this clone. V usage is TRBV2 and J usage is TRBJ1-6; D is perhaps TRBD1 (5 bases). Looked up from germline, CDR1 is SNHLY and CDR2 is FYNNEI. The CDR3 is made up of 14 amino acids. The V gene lost 8 bases and the J gene lost 9 bases, with 17 bases spanning the gap. CDR3 in amino acids: CASGTGQDISPLHF. Here the CDR3 DNA reads TGTGCCAGCGGGACGGGCCAGGACATTTCACCCCTCCACTTT.

The V gene is TRBV7-1, the J gene TRBJ1-1; D gene ambiguous. TRBV7-1 is sorted into the ORF group, with uncertain function. Trimming shortened V by 5 bases and J by 0 bases, and 10 bases separated the two germline ends. The CDR3 spans 14 residues. The CDR3 DNA follows: TGTGCCAGCAGCCATCGAGTTATGAACACTGAAGCTTTCTTT. Translation: CASSHRVMNTEAFF.

The rearrangement links TRBV10-3 to TRBJ2-7; the D gene is possibly TRBD1 (6 bases). V dropped 2 bases and J dropped 4 bases, with 15 bases sitting between them. The CDR3 has 15 residues. Germline loops: CDR1 ENHRY, CDR2 SYGVKD. Here the CDR3 DNA reads TGTGCCATCAGTGAGCGGAACCAGGACAGTTACGAGCAGTACTTC. Amino acids: CAISERNQDSYEQYF.

This clone has only one observation. The chain has TRBV19 and TRBJ1-4, with unresolved D. CDR1 and CDR2 (germline): LNHDA, SQIVND (reference sequence). CDR3 length: 15 amino acids. The V gene lost 0 bases and the J gene lost 8 bases, with 13 bases spanning the gap. The CDR3 sequence is CASSIEFTIGEKLFF. The CDR3 DNA reads as TGTGCCAGTAGTATAGAATTTACAATAGGCGAAAAACTGTTTTTT. The whole variable domain, remainder taken from reference TRBV19 and TRBJ1-4, is DGGITQSPKYLFRKEGQNVTLSCEQNLNHDAMYWYRQDPGQGLRLIYYSQIVNDFQKGDIAEGYSVSREKKESFPLTVTSAQKNPTAFYLCASSIEFTIGEKLFFGSGTQLSVL.

This chain joins TRBV19 and TRBJ2-2, with D unclear. Germline CDR1 is LNHDA and CDR2 is SQIVND (reference sequence). The CDR3 totals 15 residues. The V gene lost 5 bases and the J gene lost 1 base, with 11 bases spanning the gap. The CDR3 sequence: CASSLRTVNTGELFF. Written as DNA, the CDR3 is TGTGCCAGTAGTCTAAGGACGGTGAACACCGGGGAGCTGTTTTTT.

This rearrangement joins TRBV10-1 to TRBJ2-2; no definite D call. The V gene's germline CDR1 is WNHNN and CDR2 SYGVQD (reference sequence). Trimming took off 2 bases at V and 7 bases at J, with 8 bases between the two ends. The CDR3 runs to 13 residues. The CDR3 reads CASSEVRGGELFF. CDR3 bases: TGCGCCAGCAGTGAGGTTAGAGGCGGGGAGCTGTTTTTT.

The chain combines TRBV28 with TRBJ2-2; 11 nucleotides match TRBD1. V gave up 5 bases and J gave up 5 bases; unmatched junction bases: 4. The length of the CDR3 is 15 residues. Germline CDR1 is MDHEN and CDR2 is SYDVKM. This CDR3 is CASSTDRGPTGELFF. The CDR3, as DNA: TGTGCCAGCAGTACGGACAGGGGGCCAACCGGGGAGCTGTTTTTT.

The chain recombines TRBV29-1 with TRBJ1-6, with D hard to call. Germline V gives CDR1 SQVTM, CDR2 ANQGSEA. The CDR3 covers 13 residues. V was pared by 5 bases and J by 10 bases, with 15 bases between. The chain's CDR3 is CSVTTEFGSPLHF. CDR3 DNA sequence: TGCAGCGTTACAACGGAGTTTGGATCACCCCTCCACTTT.

The chain carries TRBV5-1 and TRBJ1-5; 9 bases fit TRBD1. This CDR3 contains 15 residues. Germline V lookup: CDR1 SGHRS, CDR2 YFSETQ. V gave up 2 bases and J gave up 6 bases; unmatched junction bases: 6. CDR3 residues: CASSLGQGLSQPQHF. The DNA of the CDR3 is TGCGCCAGCAGCTTAGGACAGGGGCTTAGTCAGCCCCAGCATTTT.

This clone showed up many times. The chain recombines TRBV28 with TRBJ1-2, with D perhaps matching TRBD1 (5 bases). Germline lookup yields CDR1 MDHEN and CDR2 SYDVKM. This CDR3 comprises 15 residues. V was pared by 3 bases and J by 0 bases, with 11 bases between. The DNA for the CDR3 is TGTGCCAGCAGTTTCCGGGGGAGAACTAACTATGGCTACACCTTC. It is translated as CASSFRGRTNYGYTF.

This rearrangement joins TRBV28 to TRBJ2-2, with D perhaps TRBD1 (5 bases). This CDR3 is 16 amino acids long. Per the germline V gene, CDR1 is MDHEN and CDR2 is SYDVKM. V shed 9 bases and J shed 3 bases, with 20 bases lying between them. The chain's CDR3 is CASLLGAVGDTGELFF. The DNA of the CDR3 is TGTGCCAGTCTCCTAGGCGCTGTAGGGGACACCGGGGAGCTGTTTTTT.

The chain couples TRBV30 to TRBJ2-7; 11 positions agree with TRBD2. The germline gives CDR1 GTSNPN, CDR2 SVGIG (reference sequence). The CDR3 covers 14 residues. Germline trimming cut 3 bases from V and 2 bases from J; bases unmatched to any gene: 3. The DNA for the CDR3 is TGTGCCTGGAGAGCACTAGCGGGGGCCTACGAGCAGTACTTC. The encoded protein is CAWRALAGAYEQYF.

CDR3 sequence reads: CASRPNRANNGEKLFF. In DNA, the CDR3 is TGTGCCAGCAGACCGAACCGGGCTAATAACGGGGAAAAACTGTTTTTT. This sequence joins TRBV28 and TRBJ1-4; no definite D call. Trimming pared 6 bases from V and 8 bases from J, leaving 22 bases between. Per germline, CDR1 MDHEN and CDR2 SYDVKM. This CDR3 region has 16 residues. The whole variable domain, remainder taken from reference TRBV28 and TRBJ1-4, is DVKVTQSSRYLVKRTGEKVFLECVQDMDHENMFWYRQDPGLGLRLIYFSYDVKMKEKGDIPEGYSVSREKKERFSLILESASTNQTSMYLCASRPNRANNGEKLFFGSGTQLSVL.

V is TRBV14 and J is TRBJ1-2; D is unclear. Germline assignment: CDR1 SGHDN and CDR2 FVKESK. Trimming stripped 7 bases from V and 8 bases from J, with 20 bases between. The CDR3 sequence is 14 residues long. The CDR3 nucleotides read TGTGCCAGCACCCCCTTAGGAGCGCAAGGCGGCTACACCTTC. Its protein product is CASTPLGAQGGYTF. Full variable domain (remainder filled in from reference TRBV14 and TRBJ1-2): EAGVTQFPSHSVIEKGQTVTLRCDPISGHDNLYWYRRVMGKEIKFLLHFVKESKQDESGMPNNRFLAERTGGTYSTLKVQPAELEDSGVYFCASTPLGAQGGYTFGSGTRLTVV.

The chain couples TRBV5-1 to TRBJ1-6, with D tentatively TRBD1 (5 bases). V was clipped by 1 base and J by 0 bases, with 5 bases between them. Germline V gene data show CDR1 as SGHRS and CDR2 as YFSETQ. The CDR3 covers 15 residues. CDR3 DNA sequence: TGCGCCAGCAGCTTGCAGGGCTCCTATAATTCACCCCTCCACTTT. Protein sequence: CASSLQGSYNSPLHF.

This clone appeared a single time. The chain links TRBV5-1 to TRBJ2-1; no reliable D call. V dropped 4 bases and J dropped 6 bases, with 14 bases sitting between them. CDR3 length: 14 residues. The V gene's germline CDR1 is SGHRS and CDR2 YFSETQ. CDR3 DNA: TGCGCCAGCAGCACCGGATCCCTGTCCAATGAGCAGTTCTTC. Amino acid sequence: CASSTGSLSNEQFF.

The rearrangement links TRBV19 to TRBJ2-2; TRBD2 agrees at 8 bases. The CDR3 contains 15 residues. Germline V gene data show CDR1 as LNHDA and CDR2 as SQIVND (reference sequence). The V segment lost 7 bases and the J segment 5 bases; nucleotides outside the gene matches: 9. CDR3 sequence reads: CASISGGPGTGELFF. CDR3 DNA: TGTGCCAGTATCTCGGGGGGGCCAGGAACCGGGGAGCTGTTTTTT.

The V and J genes are TRBV6-8 and TRBJ2-3; 9 bases match TRBD2. CDR1 and CDR2 (germline): MNHGY, SAAAGT. This CDR3 comprises 14 residues. V lost 10 bases, J lost 2 bases, and 7 bases stayed unmatched. The CDR3 nucleotides read TGTGCCATCAAGGAGCGGGGGGACACAGATACGCAGTATTTT. It specifies CAIKERGDTDTQYF.

The chain uses TRBV6-8 and TRBJ2-2; possibly TRBD1 for D (7 bases). Per the germline V gene, CDR1 is MNHGY and CDR2 is SAAAGT. This CDR3 has 17 amino acids. Trimming removed 4 bases at V and 0 bases at J, with 15 bases between. As DNA, the CDR3 is TGTGCCAGCAGTTCCCACGCGGGACAGACGAACACCGGGGAGCTGTTTTTT. Residues: CASSSHAGQTNTGELFF.

The chain carries TRBV5-1 and TRBJ1-5; 9 bases are shared with TRBD1. Germline CDR1 SGHRS, CDR2 YFSETQ. This CDR3 has 15 amino acids. V shed 4 bases, J shed 4 bases, and the junction held 6 bases outside the gene matches. For the CDR3, the DNA is TGCGCCAGCAGCGAGGGGACAGGGACTAATCAGCCCCAGCATTTT. It translates to CASSEGTGTNQPQHF.

This rearrangement joins TRBV28 to TRBJ1-1; no reliable D call. This CDR3 is 13 amino acids long. The V gene's germline CDR1 is MDHEN and CDR2 SYDVKM. V was pared by 6 bases and J by 3 bases, with 11 bases between. The chain's CDR3 is CASSEPGDTEAFF. The CDR3 bases are TGTGCCAGCAGCGAACCTGGGGACACTGAAGCTTTCTTT. The full variable domain, its missing parts supplied by reference TRBV28 and TRBJ1-1, is DVKVTQSSRYLVKRTGEKVFLECVQDMDHENMFWYRQDPGLGLRLIYFSYDVKMKEKGDIPEGYSVSREKKERFSLILESASTNQTSMYLCASSEPGDTEAFFGQGTRLTVV.

V gene TRBV7-1 combines with J gene TRBJ1-5; D gene uncertain. TRBV7-1 is identified as an open reading frame with a role that is uncertain. The CDR3 is 14 amino acids. Trimming removed 4 bases from V and 7 bases from J, with 14 bases in between. CDR3 residues: CASSLAGVSQPQHF. The CDR3 DNA follows: TGTGCCAGCAGCTTGGCCGGGGTAAGCCAGCCCCAGCATTTT.

The gene calls are TRBV7-6 and TRBJ1-6, with 7 bases that match TRBD1. The length of the CDR3 is 17 residues. Germline V gene lookup returns CDR1 SGHVS and CDR2 FNYEAQ. The V gene end was trimmed by 6 bases and the J gene end by 7 bases; junction bases not matched to a gene: 15. In DNA, the CDR3 is TGTGCCAGCAGGGAAAGGGGCGGGGGACAGTCGAATTCACCCCTCCACTTT. Its translation is CASRERGGGQSNSPLHF.

V is TRBV15 and J is TRBJ1-5, with D perhaps matching TRBD1 (6 bases). The germline CDR1 and CDR2 sequences are LNHNV and YYDKDF (reference sequence). V lost 0 bases to trimming and J lost 2 bases, with 14 bases between them. The CDR3 extends over 17 amino acids. The DNA for the CDR3 is TGTGCCACCAGCAGAGATTCTTGGGGGGCCGGCAATCAGCCCCAGCATTTT. It specifies CATSRDSWGAGNQPQHF.

The rearrangement links TRBV30 to TRBJ1-1, with no clear D. This CDR3 region has 12 residues. CDR1 is GTSNPN, CDR2 SVGIG, per germline (reference sequence). Trimming left V 1 base short and J 1 base short, with 4 bases between. The CDR3 DNA follows: TGTGCCTGGAGTGGAACGAACACTGAAGCTTTCTTT. This codes for CAWSGTNTEAFF. Supplemented by reference TRBV30 and TRBJ1-1, the full variable domain reads SQTIHQWPATLVQPVGSPLSLECTVEGTSNPNLYWYRQAAGRGLQLLFYSVGIGQISSEVPQNLSASRPQDRQFILSSKKLLLSDSGFYLCAWSGTNTEAFFGQGTRLTVV.

The chain recombines TRBV19 with TRBJ1-5; a possible D gene is TRBD1 (6 bases). The V end was cut by 3 bases, the J end by 3 bases, with 9 bases between. The CDR3 extends over 14 amino acids. In germline, CDR1 is LNHDA, CDR2 SQIVND (reference sequence). CDR3 sequence: CASSIRQVNQPQHF. Here the CDR3 DNA reads TGTGCCAGTAGTATTCGACAGGTCAATCAGCCCCAGCATTTT. Based on the CDR3 plus reference TRBV19 and TRBJ1-5, the full variable domain is DGGITQSPKYLFRKEGQNVTLSCEQNLNHDAMYWYRQDPGQGLRLIYYSQIVNDFQKGDIAEGYSVSREKKESFPLTVTSAQKNPTAFYLCASSIRQVNQPQHFGDGTRLSIL.